The 12 T cell receptor beta chains listed next were all sequenced from one sample in a study of blood T cell repertoires in COVID-19. The protocol was immunoSEQ multiplex PCR, while the TCRdb copy is restricted to in-frame clones and leaves out a portion. The table lists about 120,000 clones, over 60% of them singletons. What was sequenced was peripheral blood. The receptors here all came from a human donor in a cohort sampled during active COVID-19.

The gene calls are TRBV19 and TRBJ2-7, with 7 bases that match TRBD1. J lost 3 bases, V lost 4 bases, and 3 bases had no gene match. This CDR3 comprises 13 residues. Germline V gives CDR1 LNHDA, CDR2 SQIVND (reference sequence). CDR3 DNA sequence: TGTGCCAGTAGTACGGGACAGAGCTACGAGCAGTACTTC. This gives the protein CASSTGQSYEQYF.

This sequence joins TRBV5-1 and TRBJ2-7; possibly TRBD2 for D (5 bases). With 5 bases removed from V and 6 bases from J, the gap between germline ends came to 18 bases. The CDR3 is 14 amino acids. Germline CDR1 SGHRS, CDR2 YFSETQ. CDR3 amino acids: CASRGLMRAAEQYF. The CDR3, as DNA: TGCGCCAGCAGAGGACTTATGAGGGCTGCCGAGCAGTACTTC.

The chain has TRBV11-2 and TRBJ2-7, with a possible D match to TRBD1 (6 bases). CDR3 length equals 15 residues. Trimming removed 5 bases from V and 4 bases from J, with 18 bases in between. Germline V gene lookup returns CDR1 SGHAT and CDR2 FQNNGV. For the CDR3, the DNA is TGTGCCAGCAGCCCAGGGGAAAAATTAAGTTACGAGCAGTACTTC. Translation gives CASSPGEKLSYEQYF.

Written as DNA, the CDR3 is TGTGCCAGCAGCCCCCCTCCGGGGGGTGGCTCCTACGAGCAGTACTTC. Protein sequence: CASSPPPGGGSYEQYF. The V call is TRBV7-2, the J call TRBJ2-7; 7 bases are shared with TRBD2. This CDR3 spans 16 amino acids. Germline V lookup: CDR1 SGHTA, CDR2 FQGNSA. The junction had 10 bases not matched to a gene; V was cut back by 5 bases and J by 0 bases. Using reference TRBV7-2 and TRBJ2-7 for the parts outside the CDR3, the full variable domain is GAGVSQSPSNKVTEKGKDVELRCDPISGHTALYWYRQSLGQGLEFLIYFQGNSAPDKSGLPSDRFSAERTGGSVSTLTIQRTQQEDSAVYLCASSPPPGGGSYEQYFGPGTRLTVT.

The genes are TRBV13 and TRBJ1-1; D is undetermined. This CDR3 is 14 amino acids long. Trimming stripped 4 bases from V and 1 base from J, with 10 bases between. Germline V lookup: CDR1 PRHDT, CDR2 FYEKMQ (reference sequence). The CDR3, as DNA: TGTGCCAGCAGCTCCTTTAGCCAGAACACTGAAGCTTTCTTT. This encodes CASSSFSQNTEAFF.

This clone was found a few times. This chain uses TRBV3-1 (or the pseudogene TRBV3-2) with TRBJ1-2, with D possibly TRBD1 on 5 matching bases. V lost 5 bases and J lost 3, with 13 bases in between. The CDR3 covers 14 residues. Looked up from germline, CDR1 is LGHDT and CDR2 is YNNKEL (reference sequence). The CDR3 sequence: CASSTLWGDYGYTF. CDR3 bases: TGTGCCAGCAGCACCTTATGGGGGGACTATGGCTACACCTTC.

There are a few counts of this clone. The V gene is TRBV3-1 (or the pseudogene TRBV3-2), the J gene TRBJ1-5, with D maybe TRBD1 (6 bases). CDR3 length: 16 residues. V lost 0 bases to trimming and J lost 7 bases, with 16 bases between them. Germline loops: CDR1 LGHDT, CDR2 YNNKEL (reference sequence). The DNA of the CDR3 is TGTGCCAGCAGCCAAGAGGCTATGGGGGCAGGACAGCCCCAGCATTTT. It encodes CASSQEAMGAGQPQHF.

This chain links TRBV3-1 (or the pseudogene TRBV3-2) with TRBJ2-4; 7 bases fit TRBD1. This CDR3 comprises 16 residues. V lost 2 bases to trimming and J lost 2 bases; unmatched junction nucleotides: 6. The germline CDR1 and CDR2 sequences are LGHDT and YNNKEL (reference sequence). The CDR3 DNA sequence: TGTGCCAGCAGCCAATTTCCGGGACAGTCCAAAAACATTCAGTACTTC. It codes for CASSQFPGQSKNIQYF.

J is TRBJ1-1 and V is TRBV28; 10 positions match TRBD1. CDR1 is MDHEN, CDR2 SYDVKM, per germline. The V segment lost 5 bases and the J segment 4 bases; nucleotides outside the gene matches: 4. The CDR3 spans 14 residues. CDR3 DNA sequence: TGTGCCAGCAGTCCGACAGGGGGCGTCACTGAAGCTTTCTTT. Translation: CASSPTGGVTEAFF. The full variable domain, with the rest looked up from reference TRBV28 and TRBJ1-1, is DVKVTQSSRYLVKRTGEKVFLECVQDMDHENMFWYRQDPGLGLRLIYFSYDVKMKEKGDIPEGYSVSREKKERFSLILESASTNQTSMYLCASSPTGGVTEAFFGQGTRLTVV.

This clone was observed once. The chain employs TRBV4-1 and TRBJ2-7; D call uncertain. Germline CDR1 is MGHRA and CDR2 is YSYEKL. V shed 1 base and J shed 3 bases, with 7 bases lying between them. This CDR3 region has 13 residues. In DNA form, the CDR3 reads TGCGCCAGCAGCCAAGCCCCCAGCTACGAGCAGTACTTC. Translating it yields CASSQAPSYEQYF.

The V and J genes are TRBV19 and TRBJ2-5; D might be TRBD1 (6 bases). In germline, CDR1 is LNHDA, CDR2 SQIVND (reference sequence). This CDR3 has 15 amino acids. Trimming left V 6 bases short and J 5 bases short, with 19 bases between. CDR3 in DNA: TGTGCCAGTAGGACACCGGGACACCCTATGGAGACCCAGTACTTC. It is translated as CASRTPGHPMETQYF.

The chain recombines TRBV5-1 with TRBJ2-7; 7 positions agree with TRBD1. V lost 0 bases, J lost 5 bases, and 5 bases stayed unmatched. CDR1 SGHRS and CDR2 YFSETQ come from the germline V gene. CDR3 length: 14 residues. CDR3 sequence reads: CASSLGGGFNEQYF. The CDR3 DNA reads TGCGCCAGCAGCTTGGGAGGGGGCTTTAACGAGCAGTACTTC.